Listed below are T cell receptor beta chains from one sample, sequenced in a study of T cells after yellow fever vaccination. TCRdb used MiXCR to reprocess the 5' RACE reads, holding one entry per CDR3 protein. The data contain hundreds of thousands of distinct CDR3 sequences, roughly 3.5% of them singletons. This material consisted of PBMCs, taken on the day of the yellow fever booster vaccination. All receptors derive from a man between 18 and 29 years old who received the YFV17D yellow fever vaccine. CDR3s include the opening cysteine and the closing phenylalanine or tryptophan. Fields, in order: V gene, clone size, D gene, J gene, CDR3 protein, CDR3 DNA. The D gene is left open where the match is weak. Part of the rows lack a size; the others show once, few, many or a class for expanded clones.

v_call: TRBV20-1; clone_size: few; d_call: -; j_call: TRBJ1-2; cdr3_aa: CSARDPVRDYGYTF; cdr3_nt: TGCAGTGCTAGAGATCCTGTCAGGGACTATGGCTACACCTTC
v_call: TRBV9; clone_size: few; d_call: -; j_call: TRBJ1-2; cdr3_aa: CASSVKGYGYTF; cdr3_nt: TGTGCCAGCAGCGTAAAGGGCTATGGCTACACCTTC
v_call: TRBV7-9; clone_size: many; d_call: TRBD1; j_call: TRBJ2-1; cdr3_aa: CAGRDRLYAWFF; cdr3_nt: TGTGCCGGTCGGGACAGGCTCTATGCTTGGTTCTTC
v_call: TRBV11-2; clone_size: few; d_call: TRBD2; j_call: TRBJ2-1; cdr3_aa: CASSLPTTSGNEQFF; cdr3_nt: TGTGCCAGCAGCTTACCGACGACTAGCGGCAATGAGCAGTTCTTC
v_call: TRBV20-1; clone_size: many; d_call: -; j_call: TRBJ2-3; cdr3_aa: CSAEETSTDTQYF; cdr3_nt: TGCAGTGCAGAGGAGACTTCAACAGATACGCAGTATTTT
v_call: TRBV5-1; clone_size: -; d_call: -; j_call: TRBJ1-1; cdr3_aa: CASSFWIEGTEAFF; cdr3_nt: TGCGCCAGCAGCTTCTGGATTGAAGGCACTGAAGCTTTCTTT
v_call: TRBV5-1; clone_size: many; d_call: -; j_call: TRBJ2-5; cdr3_aa: CASSLGSEETQYF; cdr3_nt: TGCGCCAGCAGCTTGGGCTCAGAAGAGACCCAGTACTTC
v_call: TRBV4-3; clone_size: many; d_call: -; j_call: TRBJ2-5; cdr3_aa: CASSQDKGGRETQYF; cdr3_nt: TGCGCCAGCAGCCAAGATAAGGGGGGTCGGGAGACCCAGTACTTC
v_call: TRBV9; clone_size: many; d_call: TRBD2; j_call: TRBJ2-1; cdr3_aa: CASSATLAGGLNEQFF; cdr3_nt: TGTGCCAGCAGCGCTACTCTAGCGGGGGGGCTGAATGAGCAGTTCTTC
v_call: TRBV20-1; clone_size: many; d_call: -; j_call: TRBJ2-1; cdr3_aa: CSARGSPYNEQFF; cdr3_nt: TGCAGTGCCAGAGGTTCCCCCTACAATGAGCAGTTCTTC
v_call: TRBV27; clone_size: few; d_call: TRBD1; j_call: TRBJ1-2; cdr3_aa: CASSTTGGAWYGYTF; cdr3_nt: TGTGCCAGCAGTACCACAGGGGGCGCTTGGTATGGCTACACCTTC
v_call: TRBV30; clone_size: -; d_call: -; j_call: TRBJ1-2; cdr3_aa: CAWAGVSYGYTF; cdr3_nt: TGTGCCTGGGCAGGGGTCTCCTATGGCTACACCTTC
v_call: TRBV7-9; clone_size: many; d_call: -; j_call: TRBJ2-7; cdr3_aa: CASSPETGYEQYF; cdr3_nt: TGTGCCAGCAGCCCCGAGACGGGCTACGAGCAGTACTTC
v_call: TRBV7-2; clone_size: few; d_call: -; j_call: TRBJ1-5; cdr3_aa: CASSLDRFSNQPQHF; cdr3_nt: TGTGCCAGCAGCTTAGACAGGTTCAGCAATCAGCCCCAGCATTTT
v_call: TRBV13; clone_size: -; d_call: TRBD1; j_call: TRBJ1-1; cdr3_aa: CASSLFMDRVNTEAFF; cdr3_nt: TGTGCCAGCAGCCTCTTTATGGACAGGGTGAACACTGAAGCTTTCTTT
v_call: TRBV13; clone_size: many; d_call: TRBD1; j_call: TRBJ2-7; cdr3_aa: CASSPGQVPYEQYF; cdr3_nt: TGTGCCAGCAGCCCGGGACAGGTACCCTACGAGCAGTACTTC
v_call: TRBV10-2; clone_size: many; d_call: TRBD1; j_call: TRBJ2-7; cdr3_aa: CASSSGQGLYEQYF; cdr3_nt: TGCGCCAGCAGTTCGGGACAGGGACTCTACGAGCAGTACTTC
v_call: TRBV5-1; clone_size: many; d_call: -; j_call: TRBJ2-2; cdr3_aa: CASSLLTPRVTGELFF; cdr3_nt: TGCGCCAGCAGCTTGCTGACCCCCAGGGTCACCGGGGAGCTGTTTTTT
v_call: TRBV7-2; clone_size: many; d_call: -; j_call: TRBJ2-6; cdr3_aa: CASSLVAWGANVLTF; cdr3_nt: TGTGCCAGCAGCTTAGTCGCTTGGGGGGCCAACGTCCTGACTTTC
v_call: TRBV7-2; clone_size: many; d_call: -; j_call: TRBJ1-6; cdr3_aa: CASSRDNSPLHF; cdr3_nt: TGTGCCAGCAGCCGTGATAATTCACCCCTCCACTTT
v_call: TRBV19; clone_size: few; d_call: -; j_call: TRBJ2-3; cdr3_aa: CASSMAPLGTDTQYF; cdr3_nt: TGTGCCAGTAGTATGGCTCCCCTCGGAACAGATACGCAGTATTTT
v_call: TRBV10-2; clone_size: few; d_call: -; j_call: TRBJ1-2; cdr3_aa: CASSWDIFNGYTF; cdr3_nt: TGCGCCAGCAGCTGGGACATTTTTAATGGCTACACCTTC
v_call: TRBV2; clone_size: many; d_call: TRBD1; j_call: TRBJ1-3; cdr3_aa: CARRDRGPLFSGNTIYF; cdr3_nt: TGTGCCAGACGGGACAGGGGTCCCCTTTTCTCTGGAAACACCATATATTTT
v_call: TRBV5-1; clone_size: few; d_call: -; j_call: TRBJ1-1; cdr3_aa: CASSLGESANTEAFF; cdr3_nt: TGCGCCAGCAGCTTGGGGGAATCTGCGAACACTGAAGCTTTCTTT
v_call: TRBV12-3/TRBV12-4; clone_size: many; d_call: TRBD1; j_call: TRBJ1-5; cdr3_aa: CASNIQGRRNQPQHF; cdr3_nt: TGTGCCAGCAACATACAGGGGAGGAGGAATCAGCCCCAGCATTTT
v_call: TRBV4-3; clone_size: many; d_call: -; j_call: TRBJ2-3; cdr3_aa: CASSQVLGDTQYF; cdr3_nt: TGCGCCAGCAGCCAGGTTCTAGGGGATACGCAGTATTTT
v_call: TRBV27; clone_size: many; d_call: -; j_call: TRBJ2-7; cdr3_aa: CASRADGYEQYF; cdr3_nt: TGTGCCAGCAGGGCCGACGGGTACGAGCAGTACTTC
v_call: TRBV14; clone_size: many; d_call: -; j_call: TRBJ2-3; cdr3_aa: CASSQDQANPQYF; cdr3_nt: TGTGCCAGCAGCCAAGATCAGGCTAACCCGCAGTATTTT
v_call: TRBV14; clone_size: many; d_call: TRBD1; j_call: TRBJ1-1; cdr3_aa: CASSQGQGYTEAFF; cdr3_nt: TGTGCCAGCAGCCAGGGACAGGGTTACACTGAAGCTTTCTTT